A single sample is the source of the 8 T cell receptor beta chains below, sequenced in a study of T cell repertoires in cytomegalovirus infection (dated by TCRdb to the late 2010s). No antigens are known for them. What this sample's treatment or condition label stands for: in vitro stimulation with specific CMV peptide epitopes to enrich CMV-specific T cells. Sequencer: Illumina HiSeq 1500. The raw public data were reprocessed by TCRdb itself: fastp quality trimming at Q25, MiXCR clonotype calling, in-frame beta chains only. A single entry per CDR3 protein holds the most common genes and DNA from its merged rows. This sample lists fewer than 130,000 distinct CDR3 sequences; less than 55% were detected once. The biggest ten clones account for approximately 74% of the sample. Here the sequenced sample was CD8+ T cells from cultured PBMCs, taken from culture after CMV antigen stimulation. The receptor set was obtained from a human donor in good health (CMV status not recorded). Some clones in this sample may be carry-over from other donors' samples.

The CDR3 reads CAATPARGTDTQYF. The CDR3 nucleotides read TGTGCTGCGACCCCTGCGAGGGGCACAGATACGCAGTATTTT. The chain recombines TRBV6-5 with TRBJ2-3, with D possibly TRBD2 on 5 matching bases. The CDR3 has 14 amino acids. CDR1 is MNHEY and CDR2 is SVGAGI in the germline V gene.

Concerning this clonotype itself: One base away lies a much larger clone, so this may be a sequencing read error. The genes are TRBV20-1 and TRBJ2-1; TRBD2 matches at 7 bases. Germline V gives CDR1 DFQATT, CDR2 SNEGSKA (reference sequence). This CDR3 has 15 amino acids. Here the CDR3 reads CSARGSAGAYNEQFF. The CDR3, as DNA: TGCAGTGCAAGAGGGTCGGCGGGGGCCTACAATGAGCAGTTCTTC.

A few counts support this clonotype. The V gene is TRBV2, the J gene TRBJ2-1, with D perhaps matching TRBD2 (6 bases). The CDR3 covers 14 residues. The germline CDR1 and CDR2 sequences are SNHLY and FYNNEI. Trimming took 7 bases from V and 5 from J, leaving 15 bases between them. CDR3 sequence: CASKGQEGNNEQFF. The CDR3 bases are TGTGCCAGCAAGGGGCAGGAGGGAAACAATGAGCAGTTCTTC.

This clonotype was counted a few times. The chain is built from TRBV5-1 and TRBJ1-1; tentative D call: TRBD1 (5 bases). The CDR3 consists of 13 residues. Germline V CDR1 and CDR2: SGHRS, YFSETQ. Trimming left V 4 bases short and J 6 bases short, with 13 bases between. CDR3 in DNA: TGCGCCAGCAGCCCGGACGGGGGGTCTGAAGCTTTCTTT. It specifies CASSPDGGSEAFF.

This clonotype has ten or more counts. CDR3 coding DNA: TGTGCCACCAGTGACTCCGGCTACAATGAGCAGTTCTTC. Translating gives CATSDSGYNEQFF. The chain recombines TRBV24-1 with TRBJ2-1; the D is unclear. There are 13 residues in the CDR3. V lost 4 bases to trimming and J lost 3 bases, with 6 bases between them. From germline, CDR1 is KGHDR and CDR2 SFDVKD.

The table lists this clonotype with many counts. The chain joins TRBV27 to TRBJ1-1; D is undetermined. The CDR3 extends over 11 amino acids. V was clipped by 3 bases and J by 4 bases, with 3 bases between them. Germline loops: CDR1 MNHEY, CDR2 SMNVEV (reference sequence). The CDR3 spells CASSFGTEAFF. The CDR3, as DNA: TGTGCCAGCAGTTTTGGCACTGAAGCTTTCTTT.

This clonotype was counted many times. This sequence joins TRBV28 and TRBJ2-3, with D uncertain. Trimming cost V 3 bases and J 0 bases, with 4 bases left between them. Germline V gives CDR1 MDHEN, CDR2 SYDVKM. The CDR3 is 13 residues long. The CDR3 DNA follows: TGTGCCAGCAGTTTCTATAGCACAGATACGCAGTATTTT. Its protein is CASSFYSTDTQYF.

The chain carries TRBV19 and TRBJ1-2, with no clear D. The CDR3 is made up of 12 amino acids. The germline CDR1 and CDR2 sequences are LNHDA and SQIVND (reference sequence). V lost 6 bases, J lost 2 bases, and 7 bases lay in between. This CDR3 is CASSSQNYGYTF. The CDR3 DNA is TGTGCCAGTAGCTCTCAGAACTATGGCTACACCTTC.